The next 3 T cell receptor beta chains were all read from a single sample in a study of T cells after posttransplantation cyclophosphamide. Busulfan-fludarabine conditioning, marrow transplant, and cyclophosphamide on days +3 and +4 were administered. Libraries were prepared by immunoSEQ multiplex PCR; TCRdb keeps only in-frame clonotypes and omits some of them. The sample holds about 20,000 clones, over 70% seen once. The material was PBMCs, obtained after an allogeneic stem cell transplant with post-transplant cyclophosphamide. These receptors originate from a young adult male patient who received an allogeneic stem cell transplant from a related donor, was CMV-positive, and had acute GVHD only. These T cells may partly come from the graft donor.

The chain combines TRBV4-2 with TRBJ2-7, with 7 nucleotides matching TRBD1. Germline V lookup: CDR1 LGHNA, CDR2 YNFKEQ. The length of the CDR3 is 16 residues. Trimming cost V 1 base and J 2 bases; bases outside gene matches: 8. CDR3 region: CASSQVPWTGTYEQYF. CDR3 nucleotide sequence: TGTGCCAGCAGCCAAGTGCCGTGGACAGGAACCTACGAGCAGTACTTC.

The chain recombines TRBV29-1 with TRBJ2-2, with TRBD1 matching 11 bases. This CDR3 region has 14 residues. The V gene end was trimmed by 0 bases and the J gene end by 6 bases; junction bases not matched to a gene: 0. Germline V gene lookup returns CDR1 SQVTM and CDR2 ANQGSEA. Here the CDR3 DNA reads TGCAGCGTTGAAGAGGGACAGGGGGCCGGGGAGCTGTTTTTT. Translating gives CSVEEGQGAGELFF.

V usage is TRBV15 and J usage is TRBJ1-2; 9 bases match TRBD1. This CDR3 is 15 amino acids long. Germline V lookup: CDR1 LNHNV, CDR2 YYDKDF (reference sequence). V dropped 1 base and J dropped 6; count of bases not matched to a gene: 6. The DNA for the CDR3 is TGTGCCACCAGCAGAGTACGGACAGGGGAACATGGCTACACCTTC. Translating gives CATSRVRTGEHGYTF.